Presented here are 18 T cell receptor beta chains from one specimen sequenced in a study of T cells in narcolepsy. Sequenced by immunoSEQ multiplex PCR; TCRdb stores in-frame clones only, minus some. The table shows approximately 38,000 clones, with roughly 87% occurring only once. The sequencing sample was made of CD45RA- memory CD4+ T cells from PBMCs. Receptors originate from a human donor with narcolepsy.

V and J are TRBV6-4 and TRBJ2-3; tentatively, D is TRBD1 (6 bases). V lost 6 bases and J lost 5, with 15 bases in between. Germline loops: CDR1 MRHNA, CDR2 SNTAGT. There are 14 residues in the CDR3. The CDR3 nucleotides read TGTGCCAGCAGCAGGGGTAGCGCCGTAGATACGCAGTATTTT. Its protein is CASSRGSAVDTQYF.

The CDR3 here is CASSSSGLYEQYF. CDR3 bases: TGTGCCAGCAGCTCTTCCGGACTCTACGAGCAGTACTTC. The chain recombines TRBV28 with TRBJ2-7; TRBD2 might be the D (5 bases). CDR3 size: 13 residues. Per the germline V gene, CDR1 is MDHEN and CDR2 is SYDVKM. Between the trimmed V and J ends, which lost 6 bases and 3 bases, there was a span of 12 bases. The complete variable domain, with remaining parts taken from reference TRBV28 and TRBJ2-7, reads DVKVTQSSRYLVKRTGEKVFLECVQDMDHENMFWYRQDPGLGLRLIYFSYDVKMKEKGDIPEGYSVSREKKERFSLILESASTNQTSMYLCASSSSGLYEQYFGPGTRLTVT.

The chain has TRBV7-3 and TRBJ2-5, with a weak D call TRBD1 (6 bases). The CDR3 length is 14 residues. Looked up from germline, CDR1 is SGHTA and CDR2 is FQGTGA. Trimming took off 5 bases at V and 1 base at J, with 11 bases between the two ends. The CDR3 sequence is CASSRSGAQETQYF. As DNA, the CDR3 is TGTGCCAGCAGCAGATCAGGGGCCCAAGAGACCCAGTACTTC.

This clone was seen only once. CDR3 region: CASSLGQREFF. CDR3 bases: TGTGCCAGCAGTTTAGGACAGCGAGAATTCTTC. The genes are TRBV28 and TRBJ2-1, with D possibly TRBD1 on 6 matching bases. The CDR3 has 11 residues. Deletions cut 2 bases from V and 16 bases from J, with 12 bases between. Germline values: CDR1 MDHEN, CDR2 SYDVKM.

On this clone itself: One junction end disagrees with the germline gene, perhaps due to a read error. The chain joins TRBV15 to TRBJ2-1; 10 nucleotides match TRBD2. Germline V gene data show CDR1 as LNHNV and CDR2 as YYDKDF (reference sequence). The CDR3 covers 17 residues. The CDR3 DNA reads TGTGCCACCGGCAGAGAAACGCTAGCGGGAGCCCGCAATGGGCAGTTCTTC. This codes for CATGRETLAGARNGQFF. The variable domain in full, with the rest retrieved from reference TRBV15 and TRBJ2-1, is DAMVIQNPRYQVTQFGKPVTLSCSQTLNHNVMYWYQQKSSQAPKLLFHYYDKDFNNEADTPDNFQSRRPNTSFCFLDIRSPGLGDTAMYLCATGRETLAGARNGQFFGPGTRLTVL.

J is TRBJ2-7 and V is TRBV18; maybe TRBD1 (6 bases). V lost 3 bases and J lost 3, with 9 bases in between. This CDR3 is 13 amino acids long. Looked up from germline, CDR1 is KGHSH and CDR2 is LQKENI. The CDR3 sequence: CASSPDSYYEQYF. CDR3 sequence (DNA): TGTGCCAGCTCACCGGACAGCTACTACGAGCAGTACTTC.

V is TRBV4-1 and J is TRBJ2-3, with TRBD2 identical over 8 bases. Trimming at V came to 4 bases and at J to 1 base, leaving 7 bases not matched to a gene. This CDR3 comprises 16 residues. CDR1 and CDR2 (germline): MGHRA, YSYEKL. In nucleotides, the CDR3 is TGCGCCAGCAGCCCCCTCAGCGGGGGCGGCACAGATACGCAGTATTTT. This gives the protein CASSPLSGGGTDTQYF.

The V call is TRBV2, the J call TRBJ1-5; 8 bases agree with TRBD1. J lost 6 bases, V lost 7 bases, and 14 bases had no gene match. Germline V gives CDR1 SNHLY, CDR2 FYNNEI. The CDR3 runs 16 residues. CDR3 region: CASNGAGGLSGQPQHF. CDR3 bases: TGTGCCAGCAACGGAGCAGGGGGCTTGTCTGGTCAGCCCCAGCATTTT.

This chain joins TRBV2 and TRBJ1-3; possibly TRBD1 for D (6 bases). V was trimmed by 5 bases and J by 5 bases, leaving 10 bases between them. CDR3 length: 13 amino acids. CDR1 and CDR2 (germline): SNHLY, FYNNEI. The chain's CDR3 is CASSWDTRNTIYF. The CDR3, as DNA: TGTGCCAGCAGTTGGGACACCCGAAACACCATATATTTT.

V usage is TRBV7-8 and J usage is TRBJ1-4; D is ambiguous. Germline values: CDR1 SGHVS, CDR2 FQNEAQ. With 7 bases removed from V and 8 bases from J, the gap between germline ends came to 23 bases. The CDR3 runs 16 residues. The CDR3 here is CASTRGRVVVDEKLFF. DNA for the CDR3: TGTGCCAGCACCCGAGGTCGGGTGGTGGTCGACGAAAAACTGTTTTTT. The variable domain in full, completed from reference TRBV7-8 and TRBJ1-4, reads GAGVSQSPRYKVAKRGQDVALRCDPISGHVSLFWYQQALGQGPEFLTYFQNEAQLDKSGLPSDRFFAERPEGSVSTLKIQRTQQEDSAVYLCASTRGRVVVDEKLFFGSGTQLSVL.

This chain's CDR3 is CASSLGGSSYEQYF. CDR3 DNA: TGCGCCAGCAGCTTGGGGGGATCCTCCTACGAGCAGTACTTC. The chain has TRBV5-1 and TRBJ2-7, with D unresolved. V gave up 0 bases and J gave up 0 bases, with 7 bases separating them. From germline, CDR1 is SGHRS and CDR2 YFSETQ. The CDR3 loop spans 14 amino acids.

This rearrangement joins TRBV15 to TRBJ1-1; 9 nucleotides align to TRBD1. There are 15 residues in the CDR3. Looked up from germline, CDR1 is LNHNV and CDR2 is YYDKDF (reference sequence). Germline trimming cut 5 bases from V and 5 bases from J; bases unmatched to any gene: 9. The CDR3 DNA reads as TGTGCCACCAGCCGACAGACAGGGGGAAGGACTGAAGCTTTCTTT. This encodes CATSRQTGGRTEAFF.

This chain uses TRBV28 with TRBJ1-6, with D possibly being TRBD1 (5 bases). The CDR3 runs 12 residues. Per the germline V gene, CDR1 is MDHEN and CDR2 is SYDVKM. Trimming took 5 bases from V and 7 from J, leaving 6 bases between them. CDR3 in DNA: TGTGCCAGCAGTCGACAGAATTCACCCCTCCACTTT. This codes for CASSRQNSPLHF.

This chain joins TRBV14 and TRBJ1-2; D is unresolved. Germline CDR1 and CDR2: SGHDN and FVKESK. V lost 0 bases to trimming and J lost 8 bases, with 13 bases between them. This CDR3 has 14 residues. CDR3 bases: TGTGCCAGCAGCCAAGACTTTCGGGCAGGCGGCTACACCTTC. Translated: CASSQDFRAGGYTF.

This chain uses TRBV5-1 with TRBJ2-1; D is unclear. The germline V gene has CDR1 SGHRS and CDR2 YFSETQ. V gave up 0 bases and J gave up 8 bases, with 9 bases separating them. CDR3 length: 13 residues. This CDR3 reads CASSLGGRDEQFF. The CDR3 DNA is TGCGCCAGCAGCTTGGGGGGTCGTGATGAGCAGTTCTTC.

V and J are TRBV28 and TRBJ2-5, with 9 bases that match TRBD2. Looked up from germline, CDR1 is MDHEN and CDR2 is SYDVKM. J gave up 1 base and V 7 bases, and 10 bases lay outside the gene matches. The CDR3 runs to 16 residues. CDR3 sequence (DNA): TGTGCCAGCAAAAGAAAGGGCGGGAGGGCCCAAGAGACCCAGTACTTC. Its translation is CASKRKGGRAQETQYF.

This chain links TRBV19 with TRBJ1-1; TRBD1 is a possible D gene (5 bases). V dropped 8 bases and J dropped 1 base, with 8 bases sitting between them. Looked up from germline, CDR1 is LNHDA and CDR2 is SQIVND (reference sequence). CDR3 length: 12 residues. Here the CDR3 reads CASGDRNTEAFF. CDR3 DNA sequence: TGTGCCAGTGGTGACAGGAACACTGAAGCTTTCTTT.

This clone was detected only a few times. CDR3 coding DNA: TGTGCCAGCAGCTTAAGAGGGGGTGCGCGGGAGGGCCGAGGGACCGCGCAGTACTTC. Residues: CASSLRGGAREGRGTAQYF. This chain connects TRBV7-2 to TRBJ2-7; TRBD2 aligns across 9 bases. The J segment lost 9 bases and the V segment lost 2 bases, leaving 23 bases of the junction unmatched. Germline V gene sequence: CDR1 SGHTA, CDR2 FQGNSA. This CDR3 has 19 amino acids.